The rows below give T cell receptor beta chains drawn from one sample of a study of blood T cell repertoires in COVID-19. Clones were read by immunoSEQ multiplex PCR, and TCRdb kept only the in-frame ones, dropping some. The table has around 200,000 clones, under 90% seen once. Sequencing input: peripheral blood. Every receptor here comes from a human donor in a cohort sampled during active COVID-19. The CDR3 runs from the conserved cysteine through the conserved F or W. The D gene is left open where the match is weak. Part of the rows lack a size; the others show once, few, many or a class for expanded clones.

J: TRBJ1-2
D: NA
V: TRBV19
size: NA
CDR3: CASSIRERGYGYTF
DNA: TGTGCCAGTAGTATCCGGGAGAGAGGGTATGGCTACACCTTC

J: TRBJ1-1
D: NA
V: TRBV5-4
size: NA
CDR3: CASSQLFAGSNTEAFF
DNA: TGTGCCAGCAGCCAGCTGTTCGCAGGGTCGAACACTGAAGCTTTCTTT

J: TRBJ1-6
D: TRBD1
V: TRBV15
size: NA
CDR3: CATSRDQGARSPLHF
DNA: TGTGCCACCAGCAGGGATCAGGGGGCCAGGTCACCCCTCCACTTT

J: TRBJ2-1
D: TRBD1
V: TRBV29-1
size: NA
CDR3: CSVDRAYNEQFF
DNA: TGCAGCGTCGACAGGGCCTACAATGAGCAGTTCTTC

J: TRBJ2-1
D: TRBD2
V: TRBV30
size: NA
CDR3: CAWSTSGGYNEQFF
DNA: TGTGCCTGGTCGACTAGCGGGGGCTACAATGAGCAGTTCTTC

J: TRBJ2-5
D: TRBD1
V: TRBV6-5
size: few
CDR3: CASSRTPDRAETQYF
DNA: TGTGCCAGCAGCCGAACCCCGGACAGGGCAGAGACCCAGTACTTC

J: TRBJ1-3
D: NA
V: TRBV7-8
size: NA
CDR3: CASSLRGIGNTIYF
DNA: TGTGCCAGCAGCTTAAGAGGAATTGGAAACACCATATATTTT

J: TRBJ1-2
D: TRBD1
V: TRBV9
size: NA
CDR3: CASSKGFGTEDGYTF
DNA: TGTGCCAGCAGCAAGGGGTTCGGGACAGAGGATGGCTACACCTTC

J: TRBJ2-7
D: TRBD2
V: TRBV7-2
size: NA
CDR3: CASSLDASGTYEQYF
DNA: TGTGCCAGCAGCTTAGATGCTAGCGGGACCTACGAGCAGTACTTC

J: TRBJ2-5
D: TRBD2
V: TRBV6-2/TRBV6-3
size: NA
CDR3: CASSSSGGEWETQYF
DNA: TGTGCCAGCAGCTCTAGCGGGGGGGAGTGGGAGACCCAGTACTTC

J: TRBJ2-7
D: NA
V: TRBV15
size: few
CDR3: CATSREARSSYEQYF
DNA: TGTGCCACCAGCAGAGAGGCGCGGTCCTCCTACGAGCAGTACTTC